This T cell receptor beta chain originates from a study of T and B cells in COVID-19 patients. BIOMED2 TRB-A/B primer pools were used in multiplex TRB PCR. TCRdb re-analysed the multiplex PCR reads in MiXCR, keeping a single row per CDR3 protein. Among around 15,000 distinct CDR3 sequences listed, 28% were seen once. Trimming cost V 2 bases and J 7 bases, with 17 bases left between them. Per the germline V gene, CDR1 is MNHNS and CDR2 is SASEGT. The CDR3 is 15 amino acids. TRB was amplified from around 250-500 ng of blood genomic DNA. Sequenced input: blood. This receptor was identified in a human donor who had recovered from COVID-19. This rearrangement joins TRBV6-1 to TRBJ2-5; perhaps TRBD1 as D (6 bases). The DNA for the CDR3 is TGTGCCAGCAGTGAAAGGGGACAAATGAGGGGGACCCAGTACTTC. Translated, it gives CASSERGQMRGTQYF.